This T cell receptor beta chain comes out of a study of blood T cell repertoires in COVID-19. About the research overall: COVID-19 samples, acute and convalescent, were from the United States, Italy and Spain. PBMCs, B-cell-depleted T cells, or T cells were the source of the cDNA or gDNA that made up the material.

Germline V gene sequence: CDR1 SNHLY, CDR2 FYNNEI. The V gene end was trimmed by 7 bases and the J gene end by 8 bases; junction bases not matched to a gene: 9. The CDR3 has 14 amino acids. In the study's own analysis: Reference gene primer amplification yielded estimated nucleated cell counts. Sequencing was performed with immunoSEQ multiplex PCR; in TCRdb, only in-frame clones are kept and a portion is missing. That table is the source of V, J and clone size, and D and trimming were worked out from the DNA. Among roughly 64,000 clones listed, 65% to 90% were seen once. The sequence was collected from a man aged 50 to 59 with active COVID-19. Sequencing used peripheral blood. This chain uses TRBV2 with TRBJ2-7, with 12 bases fitting TRBD2. For the CDR3, the DNA is TGTGCCAGCATACAACTAGCGGGAGGTTTGCAGCAGTACTTC. Translating it yields CASIQLAGGLQQYF.